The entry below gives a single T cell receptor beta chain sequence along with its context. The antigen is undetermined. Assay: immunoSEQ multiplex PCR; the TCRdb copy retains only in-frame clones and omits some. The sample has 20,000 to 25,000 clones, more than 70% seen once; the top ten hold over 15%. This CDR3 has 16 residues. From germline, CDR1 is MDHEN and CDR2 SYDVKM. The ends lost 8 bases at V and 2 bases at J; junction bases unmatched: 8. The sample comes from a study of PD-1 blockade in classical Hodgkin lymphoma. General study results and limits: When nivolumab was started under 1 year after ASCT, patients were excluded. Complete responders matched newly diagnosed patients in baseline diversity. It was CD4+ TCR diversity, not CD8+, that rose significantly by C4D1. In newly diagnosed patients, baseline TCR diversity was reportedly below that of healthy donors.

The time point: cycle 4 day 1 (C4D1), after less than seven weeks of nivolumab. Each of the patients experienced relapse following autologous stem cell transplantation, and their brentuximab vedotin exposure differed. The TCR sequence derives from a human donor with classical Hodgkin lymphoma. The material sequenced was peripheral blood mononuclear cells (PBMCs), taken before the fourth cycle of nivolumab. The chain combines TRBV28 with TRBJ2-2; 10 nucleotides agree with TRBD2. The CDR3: CASASSGRINTGELFF. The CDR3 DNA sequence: TGTGCCAGCGCCTCTAGCGGGAGAATAAACACCGGGGAGCTGTTTTTT.